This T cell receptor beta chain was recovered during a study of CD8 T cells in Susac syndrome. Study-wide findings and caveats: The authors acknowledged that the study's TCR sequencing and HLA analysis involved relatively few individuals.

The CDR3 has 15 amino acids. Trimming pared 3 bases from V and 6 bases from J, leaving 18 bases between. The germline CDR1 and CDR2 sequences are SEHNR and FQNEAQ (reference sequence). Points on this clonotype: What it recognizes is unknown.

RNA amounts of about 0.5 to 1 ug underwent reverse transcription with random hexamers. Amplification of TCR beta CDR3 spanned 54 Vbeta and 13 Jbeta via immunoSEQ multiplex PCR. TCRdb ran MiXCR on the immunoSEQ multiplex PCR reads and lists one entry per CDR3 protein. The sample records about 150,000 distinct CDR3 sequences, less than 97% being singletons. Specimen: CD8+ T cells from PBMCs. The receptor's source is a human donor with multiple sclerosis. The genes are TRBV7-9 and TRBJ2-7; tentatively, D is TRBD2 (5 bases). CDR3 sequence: CASSLSQRGKSEQYF. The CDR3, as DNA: TGTGCCAGCAGCTTGTCACAGAGAGGGAAGAGCGAGCAGTACTTC.